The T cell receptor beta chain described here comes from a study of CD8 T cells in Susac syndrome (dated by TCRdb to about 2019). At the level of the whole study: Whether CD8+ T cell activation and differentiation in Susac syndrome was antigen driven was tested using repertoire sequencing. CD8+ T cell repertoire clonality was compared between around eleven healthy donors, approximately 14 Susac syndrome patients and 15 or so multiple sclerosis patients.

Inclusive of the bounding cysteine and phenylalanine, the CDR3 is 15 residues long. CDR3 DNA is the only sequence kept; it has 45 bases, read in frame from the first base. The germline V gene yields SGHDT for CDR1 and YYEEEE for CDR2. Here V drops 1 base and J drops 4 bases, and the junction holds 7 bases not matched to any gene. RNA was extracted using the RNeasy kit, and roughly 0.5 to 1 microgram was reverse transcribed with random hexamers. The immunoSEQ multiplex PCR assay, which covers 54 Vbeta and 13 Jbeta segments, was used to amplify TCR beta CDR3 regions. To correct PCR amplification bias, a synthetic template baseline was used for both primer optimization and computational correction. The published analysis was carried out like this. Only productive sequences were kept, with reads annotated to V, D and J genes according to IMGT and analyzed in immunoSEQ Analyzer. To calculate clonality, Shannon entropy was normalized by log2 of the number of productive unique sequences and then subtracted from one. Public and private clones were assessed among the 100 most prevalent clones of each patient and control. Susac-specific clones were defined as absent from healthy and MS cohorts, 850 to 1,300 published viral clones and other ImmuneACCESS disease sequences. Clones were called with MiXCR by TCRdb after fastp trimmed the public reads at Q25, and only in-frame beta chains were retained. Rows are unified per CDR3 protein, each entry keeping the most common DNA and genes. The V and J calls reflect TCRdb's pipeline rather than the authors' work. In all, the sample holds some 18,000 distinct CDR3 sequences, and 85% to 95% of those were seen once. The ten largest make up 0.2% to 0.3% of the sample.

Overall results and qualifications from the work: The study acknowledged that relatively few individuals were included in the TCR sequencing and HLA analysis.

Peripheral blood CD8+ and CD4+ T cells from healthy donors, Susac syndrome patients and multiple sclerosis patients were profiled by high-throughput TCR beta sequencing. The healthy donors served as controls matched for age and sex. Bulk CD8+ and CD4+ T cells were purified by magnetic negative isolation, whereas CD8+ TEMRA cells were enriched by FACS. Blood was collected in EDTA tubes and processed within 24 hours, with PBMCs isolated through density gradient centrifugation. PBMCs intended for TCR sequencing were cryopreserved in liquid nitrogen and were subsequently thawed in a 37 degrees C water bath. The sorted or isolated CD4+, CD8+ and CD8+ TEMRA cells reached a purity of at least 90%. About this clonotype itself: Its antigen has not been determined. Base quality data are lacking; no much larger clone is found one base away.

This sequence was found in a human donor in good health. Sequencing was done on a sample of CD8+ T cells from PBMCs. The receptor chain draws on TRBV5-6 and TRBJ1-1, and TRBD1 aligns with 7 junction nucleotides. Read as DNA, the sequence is TGTGCCAGCAGCTTGCGCAGGGGGGCCTTCACTGAAGCTTTCTTT. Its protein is CASSLRRGAFTEAFF.